This T cell receptor beta chain was recovered during a study of human thymus T cells (TCRdb year 2020). Context from the whole study: TCR alpha and beta repertoires from roughly eight infant thymus samples and four related peripheral blood samples were characterized in the study. Donor ages ranging from roughly 6 to 244 days were recorded, and a handful of male and a couple of female infants were included in the cohort. Study-level results and caveats: Both the thymic and the peripheral blood repertoires appeared to show biased V and J gene segment usage. On average, thymus samples yielded hundreds of thousands of unique TCRB clonotypes, whereas blood samples yielded some 80,000. The related research reported highly overlapping thymic TCR repertoires among unrelated individuals.

The thymus tissue came from surgical resects taken out during corrective cardiac surgery. In Finland, the donors were immunologically healthy infants who were having open corrective cardiac surgery for congenital heart defects. Thymocytes were freed from the tissue by mechanical means and kept at -70 degrees C as pellets of about 9-33 million cells. A QIAsymphony instrument was used to extract genomic DNA from the frozen cell pellets. TCRB and TCRAD loci were amplified from a standardized quantity of quality-controlled genomic DNA using the immunoSEQ multiplex PCR assay. The amplicons spanned the V(D)J region and were long enough to cover the CDR3 and allow V and J genes to be identified. Amplicon sequencing was performed on an Illumina platform through the commercial immunoSEQ service. In the authors' own workflow: Corrections for primer bias and sequencing errors followed previously described methods, while TCRAD and TCRB definitions were based on the IMGT database. Repertoires were analysed with immunoSEQ Analyzer 3.0 and VDJTools, covering basic statistics, V/J segment usage, diversity estimates, rarefaction and pairwise overlap. Diversity was estimated with Chao1, ChaoE, Efron-Thisted, Shannon and inverse Simpson indices, and also on datasets down-sampled to the smallest sample. For repertoire overlap, CDR3 nucleotide sequence, V gene and J gene had to match strictly, and clustering was done by Jaccard-based multidimensional scaling. TCRdb mirrors the immuneACCESS table, restricted to in-frame sequences. Some clones are absent from its copies; in checked studies, under half trace to an unresolved V gene, and the reason for the others is unknown. That table supplies the V and J calls and clone size; D and trimming were determined from the DNA. This sample lists 55,000 to 85,000 clones; roughly 94% were detected once. Approximately 0.031% of the sample comes from the top ten.

A remark on this clone: The target of this receptor is not known. No base quality information exists; no much larger clone differs at one position.

V drops 7 bases and J drops 0 bases, leaving 10 bases in between. Sequences GTSNPN (CDR1) and SVGIG (CDR2) are obtained from the germline V gene (reference sequence). Spanning cysteine to phenylalanine, the CDR3 consists of 13 amino acids. The read is trimmed to its CDR3 DNA, 39 bases read in frame from base 1. The sequenced sample was thymus tissue. The sequence came from a girl under three years old with a congenital heart defect but otherwise immunologically healthy. The chain links TRBV30 with TRBJ2-4, with a weak D call of TRBD1 (6 bases match). The CDR3 region reads CAFQGIAKNIQYF. The DNA sequence reads TGTGCCTTCCAGGGGATAGCCAAAAACATTCAGTACTTC.